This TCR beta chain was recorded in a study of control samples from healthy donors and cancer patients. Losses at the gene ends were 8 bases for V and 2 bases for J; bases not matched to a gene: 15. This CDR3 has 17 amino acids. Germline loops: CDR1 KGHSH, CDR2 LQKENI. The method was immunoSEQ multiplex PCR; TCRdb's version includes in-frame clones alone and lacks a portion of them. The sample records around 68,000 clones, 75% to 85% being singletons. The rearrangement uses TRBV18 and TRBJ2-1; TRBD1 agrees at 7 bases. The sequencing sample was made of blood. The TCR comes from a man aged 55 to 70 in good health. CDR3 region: CASTKLWSGTAYNEQFF. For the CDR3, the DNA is TGTGCCAGCACAAAGCTCTGGTCTGGGACAGCCTACAATGAGCAGTTCTTC.